A single sample gave rise to the 32 T cell receptor beta chains below, sequenced in a study of post-analysis software for immune sequencing data. Study-level results: Compared with controls, patients had more of about 5 TRBV segments, including TRBV5-6, TRBV5-1 and TRBV20-1.

Libraries were made from TCR beta cDNA, and they carried unique molecular identifiers. TCRdb re-called the PCR reads through MiXCR, storing one row per CDR3 protein. Among about 540,000 distinct CDR3 sequences listed, approximately 34% were seen once. The antigens for these receptors are not known. Material for sequencing was blood. Receptors were obtained from a girl under 18 with multiple sclerosis.

This sequence joins TRBV7-3 and TRBJ2-1; 16 bases match TRBD2. The CDR3 runs to 16 residues. Germline V gene lookup returns CDR1 SGHTA and CDR2 FQGTGA. With V trimmed by 4 bases and J by 15 bases, 12 bases remained unmatched. The CDR3 here is CASSSVSGLAGGQAFF. The DNA for the CDR3 is TGTGCCAGCAGCTCCGTGTCGGGACTAGCGGGGGGGCAGGCGTTCTTC.

The count of this clonotype is one. The chain links TRBV20-1 to TRBJ2-7; D is possibly TRBD2 (6 bases). CDR1 and CDR2 from the germline V gene are DFQATT and SNEGSKA (reference sequence). The CDR3 contains 16 residues. V was pared by 6 bases and J by 2 bases, with 23 bases between. The CDR3 reads CSASGTRIGGTYEQYF. The CDR3 DNA reads TGCAGTGCATCCGGGACGCGGATCGGCGGGACCTACGAGCAGTACTTC.

V gene TRBV12-3 or TRBV12-4 combines with J gene TRBJ1-5; maybe TRBD1 (5 bases). This CDR3 is 17 amino acids long. Trimming removed 5 bases from V and 3 bases from J, with 20 bases in between. CDR3 sequence: CASSPGWGGTSNQPQHF. The CDR3 coding sequence is TGTGCCAGCAGTCCCGGTTGGGGGGGTACCTCCAATCAGCCCCAGCATTTT.

This clonotype was counted a few times. The chain carries TRBV7-2 and TRBJ1-5; D is ambiguous. The CDR3 has 14 amino acids. In germline, CDR1 is SGHTA, CDR2 FQGNSA. Trimming pared 1 base from V and 3 bases from J, leaving 7 bases between. The CDR3 here is CASSLVPPNQPQHF. In DNA, the CDR3 is TGTGCCAGCAGCTTAGTCCCCCCCAATCAGCCCCAGCATTTT.

This chain connects TRBV27 to TRBJ2-7, with TRBD1 matching 11 bases. Germline-derived CDR1 and CDR2 are MNHEY and SMNVEV (reference sequence). The V segment lost 5 bases and the J segment 5 bases; nucleotides outside the gene matches: 5. The length of the CDR3 is 14 residues. CDR3 loop: CASSTGDRGNEQYF. The DNA of the CDR3 is TGTGCCAGCAGTACGGGGGACAGGGGGAACGAGCAGTACTTC.

CDR3 bases: TGTGCCAGCAGCAAAACAGCGGGGGGGCCCGGCAATGAGCAGTTCTTC. Protein product: CASSKTAGGPGNEQFF. This chain joins TRBV11-1 and TRBJ2-1; 10 bases are a match to TRBD2. J gave up 6 bases and V 5 bases, and 10 bases lay outside the gene matches. There are 16 residues in the CDR3. The germline V gene encodes CDR1 SGHAT and CDR2 FQDESV (reference sequence).

The chain has TRBV4-2 and TRBJ2-7; D is unresolved. V shed 0 bases and J shed 2 bases, with 14 bases lying between them. Germline V gene lookup returns CDR1 LGHNA and CDR2 YNFKEQ. The length of the CDR3 is 16 residues. CDR3 sequence (DNA): TGTGCCAGCAGCCAAGATAGAACGGGCAGCCCCTACGAGCAGTACTTC. Encoded protein: CASSQDRTGSPYEQYF.

This clonotype was observed a handful of times. Written as DNA, the CDR3 is TGCGCCAGCAGCTTGGGGGTGGGAGGCCCCAATCAGCCCCAGCATTTT. This encodes CASSLGVGGPNQPQHF. The chain joins TRBV5-1 to TRBJ1-5, with D unresolved. CDR1 is SGHRS, CDR2 YFSETQ, per germline. The CDR3 totals 16 residues. Between the trimmed V and J ends, which lost 0 bases and 3 bases, there was a span of 13 bases.

This clonotype was detected ten times or more. The gene calls are TRBV29-1 and TRBJ2-1, with 8 bases fitting TRBD2. The germline gives CDR1 SQVTM, CDR2 ANQGSEA. There are 15 residues in the CDR3. Trimming cost V 1 base and J 8 bases; bases outside gene matches: 10. CDR3 sequence: CSVEGFRGGIDEQFF. The CDR3 region has the DNA TGCAGCGTTGAAGGTTTTCGCGGGGGGATAGATGAGCAGTTCTTC.

Turning to this clonotype: Here the CDR3 omits its conserved ending phenylalanine or tryptophan, so a read error is the likely source. The rearrangement uses TRBV7-2 and TRBJ2-1, with 11 bases fitting TRBD2. Per the germline V gene, CDR1 is SGHTA and CDR2 is FQGNSA. CDR3 size: 15 residues. J lost 4 bases, V lost 1 base, and 0 bases had no gene match. The CDR3 DNA sequence: TGTGCCAGCAGCTTAGTAGCGGGGGGGTACAATGAGCAGTTCGTC. Protein: CASSLVAGGYNEQFV.

The J gene is TRBJ1-2, the V gene TRBV12-3 or TRBV12-4; no clear D gene. V was clipped by 5 bases and J by 0 bases, with 10 bases between them. The CDR3 covers 14 residues. CDR3 nucleotides: TGTGCCAGCAGTGCTCAAACCGCTAACTATGGCTACACCTTC. Translation: CASSAQTANYGYTF.

Comment on this clonotype: A clone one base away is much larger, so this may be a read error. The V gene is TRBV20-1, the J gene TRBJ1-2; D remains unclear. Germline V gene lookup returns CDR1 DFQATT and CDR2 SNEGSKA (reference sequence). This CDR3 contains 13 residues. CDR3 amino acids: CSAVSVANYGHTF. DNA of the CDR3: TGCAGTGCCGTTTCAGTCGCGAACTATGGCCACACCTTC.

The chain joins TRBV27 to TRBJ2-1; 8 nucleotides match TRBD2. The CDR3 loop spans 16 amino acids. The junction had 11 bases not matched to a gene; V was cut back by 5 bases and J by 5 bases. Germline V gene lookup returns CDR1 MNHEY and CDR2 SMNVEV (reference sequence). The CDR3 loop is CASSARGGRAHNEQFF. The CDR3 DNA reads as TGTGCCAGCAGTGCCCGGGGGGGCCGGGCCCACAATGAGCAGTTCTTC.

The V gene is TRBV28, the J gene TRBJ2-7, with a weak D call TRBD1 (5 bases). CDR1 MDHEN and CDR2 SYDVKM come from the germline V gene. This CDR3 comprises 17 residues. Trimming shortened V by 1 base and J by 6 bases, and 22 bases separated the two germline ends. The CDR3 bases are TGTGCCAGCAGTTTATATGGTAGGATTCTCCAGGGTTCCGAGCAGTACTTC. Protein sequence: CASSLYGRILQGSEQYF.

This clonotype came up a few times. The genes are TRBV10-3 and TRBJ1-5; the D is unclear. The V gene's germline CDR1 is ENHRY and CDR2 SYGVKD. The CDR3 contains 11 residues. V lost 6 bases, J lost 5 bases, and 5 bases lay in between. DNA of the CDR3: TGTGCCATCAGCCAGGATCAGCCCCAGCATTTT. It encodes CAISQDQPQHF.

A few counts support this clonotype. The chain joins TRBV7-2 to TRBJ2-1, with a tentative D call TRBD2 (5 bases). The CDR3 consists of 16 residues. The V and J ends lost 2 bases and 2 bases respectively, with 13 bases between them. Germline assignment: CDR1 SGHTA and CDR2 FQGNSA. CDR3: CASSLLPRAPYNEQFF. The CDR3 bases are TGTGCCAGCAGCTTACTCCCGAGGGCCCCCTACAATGAGCAGTTCTTC.

The chain is built from TRBV7-9 and TRBJ2-7; 9 bases map to TRBD1. Germline V gene sequence: CDR1 SEHNR, CDR2 FQNEAQ (reference sequence). The CDR3 spans 15 residues. Germline trimming cut 5 bases from V and 2 bases from J; bases unmatched to any gene: 7. The CDR3 sequence is CASSERQGVAYEQYF. In DNA, the CDR3 is TGTGCCAGCAGCGAACGACAGGGGGTTGCCTACGAGCAGTACTTC.

The chain has TRBV20-1 and TRBJ2-5, with 13 bases lining up with TRBD2. The ends lost 5 bases at V and 5 bases at J; junction bases unmatched: 11. The CDR3 runs to 16 residues. Germline CDR1 and CDR2: DFQATT and SNEGSKA (reference sequence). In DNA, the CDR3 is TGCAGTGCTCGCGGACTAGCGGGGGACGTTCTTGAGACCCAGTACTTC. This codes for CSARGLAGDVLETQYF.

In this sample, this clonotype turned up a few times. The chain uses TRBV2 and TRBJ2-5; the D call may be TRBD1 or TRBD2 (5 bases each). The V gene's germline CDR1 is SNHLY and CDR2 FYNNEI. V was cut by 0 bases and J by 5 bases, with 7 bases left in between. This CDR3 is 13 amino acids long. Here the CDR3 reads CASSEAGDETQYF. For the CDR3, the DNA is TGTGCCAGCAGTGAAGCGGGGGATGAGACCCAGTACTTC.

The chain is built from TRBV12-3 or TRBV12-4 and TRBJ1-4; TRBD1 agrees at 11 bases. The CDR3 contains 17 residues. With 6 bases clipped from V and 6 bases from J, the junction kept 12 bases outside the gene matches. The chain's CDR3 is CASRPGQGESSDEKLFF. In DNA, the CDR3 is TGTGCCAGCAGACCGGGACAGGGGGAATCCAGTGATGAAAAACTGTTTTTT.

This clonotype has just a few counts. This rearrangement joins TRBV29-1 to TRBJ2-3; tentative D call: TRBD2 (7 bases). Germline V lookup: CDR1 SQVTM, CDR2 ANQGSEA. The CDR3 length is 15 residues. V was cut by 5 bases and J by 0 bases, with 15 bases left in between. CDR3 region: CSVIGGGRSTDTQYF. The CDR3 DNA reads TGCAGCGTTATCGGCGGGGGCCGCAGCACAGATACGCAGTATTTT.

The chain joins TRBV28 to TRBJ2-2, with D possibly matching TRBD2 (6 bases). V was clipped by 6 bases and J by 0 bases, with 14 bases between them. Per germline, CDR1 MDHEN and CDR2 SYDVKM. The CDR3 totals 16 residues. CDR3 in DNA: TGTGCCAGCAGGGTAATCGGGGGATCGAACACCGGGGAGCTGTTTTTT. Its protein product is CASRVIGGSNTGELFF.

The chain employs TRBV5-4 and TRBJ1-6; D is undetermined. V gave up 0 bases and J gave up 0 bases, with 10 bases separating them. Germline CDR1 is SGHNT and CDR2 is YYREEE (reference sequence). The CDR3 contains 17 residues. CDR3 in amino acids: CASSLALASSYNSPLHF. CDR3 sequence (DNA): TGTGCCAGCAGCTTGGCCTTGGCGAGCTCCTATAATTCACCCCTCCACTTT.

The chain couples TRBV20-1 to TRBJ2-3; TRBD2 matches at 14 bases. J gave up 0 bases and V 6 bases, and 8 bases lay outside the gene matches. The CDR3 loop spans 17 amino acids. The germline CDR1 and CDR2 sequences are DFQATT and SNEGSKA (reference sequence). CDR3 protein: CSAWTSGGLRSTDTQYF. CDR3 nucleotides: TGCAGTGCGTGGACTAGCGGGGGGCTCAGGAGCACAGATACGCAGTATTTT.

The rearrangement uses TRBV20-1 and TRBJ1-2; no clear D. The V gene's germline CDR1 is DFQATT and CDR2 SNEGSKA (reference sequence). CDR3 length: 13 amino acids. With 0 bases removed from V and 4 bases from J, the gap between germline ends came to 9 bases. The CDR3 region has the DNA TGCAGTGCTAGAGATCCGGCGTTCTATGGCTACACCTTC. It yields the protein CSARDPAFYGYTF.

The chain joins TRBV12-5 to TRBJ2-1; TRBD1 matches at 12 bases. Germline V CDR1 and CDR2: LGHNT, FRNRAP. V lost 2 bases, J lost 6 bases, and 5 bases stayed unmatched. This CDR3 contains 16 residues. The CDR3 DNA is TGTGCTAGTGGTTTGAGGGACAGGGGGCAATGCAATGAGCAGTTCTTC. This translates into CASGLRDRGQCNEQFF.

This clonotype was detected a few times. The chain joins TRBV20-1 to TRBJ2-1, with TRBD1 identical over 7 bases. The CDR3 spans 14 residues. Germline lookup yields CDR1 DFQATT and CDR2 SNEGSKA (reference sequence). Unmatched junction bases numbered 5, after V lost 3 bases and J lost 3 bases. The CDR3 protein is CSARPRQGYNEQFF. The CDR3 DNA sequence: TGCAGTGCTAGGCCACGACAGGGCTACAATGAGCAGTTCTTC.

This clonotype was counted only a few times. The rearrangement joins TRBV18 to TRBJ2-5; no clear D gene. CDR1 KGHSH and CDR2 LQKENI come from the germline V gene. This CDR3 is built from 14 residues. Trimming left V 6 bases short and J 4 bases short, with 15 bases between. The CDR3 spells CASSDGWTPETQYF. The CDR3 DNA is TGTGCCAGCTCCGACGGTTGGACCCCAGAGACCCAGTACTTC.

The rearrangement uses TRBV6-2 or TRBV6-3 and TRBJ2-7; D possibly corresponds to TRBD2 (5 bases). This CDR3 contains 14 residues. Germline assignment: CDR1 MNHEY and CDR2 SVGEGT. Trimming removed 6 bases at V and 2 bases at J, with 14 bases between. CDR3 in DNA: TGTGCCAGCAGATACACGGGAACGACCTACGAGCAGTACTTC. Translation gives CASRYTGTTYEQYF.

The V call is TRBV12-3 or TRBV12-4, the J call TRBJ2-4, with 7 bases matching TRBD1. The J call could be wrong; TRBJ2-5 is a better fit for the DNA end. The CDR3 runs 17 residues. The CDR3 bases are TGTGCCAGCAGTCGCTCAGACCGACCGACAGGGCCGGAGACCCAGTACTTC. Translating gives CASSRSDRPTGPETQYF.

This chain connects TRBV10-3 to TRBJ1-1; D possibly corresponds to TRBD1 (6 bases). Germline CDR1 ENHRY, CDR2 SYGVKD. The CDR3 extends over 14 amino acids. Trimming removed 10 bases at V and 0 bases at J, with 15 bases between. This CDR3 reads CATQGQHMNTEAFF. For the CDR3, the DNA is TGTGCCACGCAAGGACAGCACATGAACACTGAAGCTTTCTTT.

The chain uses TRBV6-2 or TRBV6-3 and TRBJ2-7, with TRBD1 identical over 9 bases. The germline CDR1 and CDR2 sequences are MNHEY and SVGEGT. V was pared by 7 bases and J by 2 bases, with 6 bases of the junction left unmatched. The CDR3 is made up of 14 amino acids. CDR3 sequence: CASKMDRGPYEQYF. The CDR3 DNA reads TGTGCCAGCAAAATGGACAGGGGACCCTACGAGCAGTACTTC.